This TCR beta chain was sequenced for a study of multiple sclerosis patients with progressive multifocal leukoencephalopathy. The data were produced by immunoSEQ multiplex PCR, yet TCRdb's version contains in-frame clones alone and is incomplete. The sample contains approximately 35,000 clones, less than 90% of which appear only once. The sample's time point: time of PML onset. T3 refers to blood collected at the onset of PML. This CDR3 contains 14 residues. Trimming cost V 5 bases and J 2 bases, with 12 bases left between them. CDR1 SGHVS and CDR2 FQNEAQ come from the germline V gene. General observations from the study: Expanded clones at PML onset predated and persisted through natalizumab therapy.

To note about this clone: Its antigen is not known.

The chain carries TRBV7-8 and TRBJ2-5; D may be TRBD2 (6 bases). Sequenced here: PBMCs, sampled from a patient treated with natalizumab. This clonotype was obtained from a human donor with progressive multifocal leukoencephalopathy. CDR3 loop: CASSVGDSQETQYF. The CDR3 DNA reads TGTGCCAGCAGCGTAGGGGACTCTCAAGAGACCCAGTACTTC.